The clone carrying this T cell receptor (beta chain) was seen only once. These data are taken from a study of blood T cell repertoires in COVID-19. In the study overall: Acute-phase and convalescent COVID-19 samples originated in the United States, Italy and Spain. PBMCs, B-cell-depleted T cells, or T cells provided the cDNA or gDNA that made up the material.

Per the authors' pipeline: It was from reference gene primer amplification that nucleated cell counts were estimated. The assay was immunoSEQ multiplex PCR, and TCRdb's table has in-frame clones only and misses some. Clone size and the V and J calls come from that table; the DNA yielded D and trimming. The table lists 100,000 to 120,000 clones, 88% of them singletons. The CDR3 consists of 18 residues. Trimming cost V 0 bases and J 0 bases, with 18 bases left between them. Per germline, CDR1 SGHRS and CDR2 YFSETQ. The sequenced sample was peripheral blood. The receptor was isolated from a woman in her forties or fifties with acute or convalescent COVID-19. The genes are TRBV5-1 and TRBJ1-1, with D perhaps TRBD1 (6 bases). As DNA, the CDR3 is TGCGCCAGCAGCTTGGGAAGGGGGACCTCGACTATGAACACTGAAGCTTTCTTT. Its protein is CASSLGRGTSTMNTEAFF. The whole variable domain, remainder taken from reference TRBV5-1 and TRBJ1-1, is KAGVTQTPRYLIKTRGQQVTLSCSPISGHRSVSWYQQTPGQGLQFLFEYFSETQRNKGNFPGRFSGRQFSNSRSEMNVSTLELGDSALYLCASSLGRGTSTMNTEAFFGQGTRLTVV.